Listed below are T cell receptor beta chains from one sample, sequenced in a study of cytomegalovirus exposure and HLA in healthy donors. Assay: immunoSEQ multiplex PCR; the TCRdb copy retains only in-frame clones and omits some. The table lists about 170,000 clones, around 77% of them singletons, with 1% in the top ten. Material: PBMCs. The receptors originated from a woman aged 45-59 years in good health and CMV-seropositive. Both conserved end residues are part of each CDR3. The order of the fields is V gene, CDR3 length, D gene, clone size, J gene, CDR3 protein, CDR3 DNA. A D gene is named only where the DNA matches it firmly. Clone size, where shown, is once, few, many, or a class for clones that have expanded.

v_call: TRBV7-9
cdr3_length: 15
d_call: -
clone_size: few
j_call: TRBJ2-7
cdr3_aa: CSSSKSGTPTYEQYF
cdr3_nt: TGTTCCAGCAGCAAATCCGGGACACCCACCTACGAGCAGTACTTC

v_call: TRBV19
cdr3_length: 14
d_call: TRBD1
clone_size: -
j_call: TRBJ2-5
cdr3_aa: CASSIWDSQETQYF
cdr3_nt: TGTGCCAGTAGTATCTGGGACAGCCAAGAGACCCAGTACTTC

v_call: TRBV27
cdr3_length: 15
d_call: -
clone_size: -
j_call: TRBJ2-1
cdr3_aa: CASSHGGETYNEQFF
cdr3_nt: TGTGCCAGCAGTCACGGAGGGGAGACCTACAATGAGCAGTTCTTC

v_call: TRBV4-1
cdr3_length: 18
d_call: TRBD1
clone_size: -
j_call: TRBJ2-2
cdr3_aa: CASSPPPGTGVNTGELFF
cdr3_nt: TGCGCCAGCAGCCCCCCTCCCGGGACAGGGGTTAACACCGGGGAGCTGTTTTTT

v_call: TRBV9
cdr3_length: 14
d_call: -
clone_size: once
j_call: TRBJ2-2
cdr3_aa: CASRPTGLSGELFF
cdr3_nt: TGTGCCAGCAGACCTACAGGGCTCTCCGGGGAGCTGTTTTTT

v_call: TRBV4-2
cdr3_length: 16
d_call: TRBD2
clone_size: -
j_call: TRBJ2-1
cdr3_aa: CASSQVGGFSYNEQFF
cdr3_nt: TGTGCCAGCAGCCAAGTCGGGGGGTTCTCCTACAATGAGCAGTTCTTC

v_call: TRBV5-3
cdr3_length: 11
d_call: -
clone_size: -
j_call: TRBJ2-2
cdr3_aa: CARIPAGELFF
cdr3_nt: TGTGCCAGAATCCCGGCCGGGGAGCTGTTTTTT

v_call: TRBV7-9
cdr3_length: 12
d_call: -
clone_size: -
j_call: TRBJ2-2
cdr3_aa: CASSLVGGELFF
cdr3_nt: TGTGCCAGCAGCTTAGTGGGGGGAGAGCTGTTTTTT

v_call: TRBV4-3
cdr3_length: 15
d_call: TRBD2
clone_size: -
j_call: TRBJ2-3
cdr3_aa: CASSQGGGAGDTQYF
cdr3_nt: TGCGCCAGCAGCCAAGGCGGGGGGGCCGGGGATACGCAGTATTTT

v_call: TRBV7-9
cdr3_length: 15
d_call: -
clone_size: -
j_call: TRBJ2-5
cdr3_aa: CSSSPWTARQETQYF
cdr3_nt: TGTTCCAGCAGCCCCTGGACAGCCCGCCAAGAGACCCAGTACTTC

v_call: TRBV28
cdr3_length: 13
d_call: -
clone_size: -
j_call: TRBJ2-7
cdr3_aa: CASIGTKRYEQYF
cdr3_nt: TGTGCCAGCATAGGGACAAAACGCTACGAGCAGTACTTC

v_call: TRBV7-9
cdr3_length: 16
d_call: -
clone_size: -
j_call: TRBJ1-4
cdr3_aa: CASSFGRSGTGEKLFF
cdr3_nt: TGTGCCAGCAGCTTCGGGAGATCGGGCACGGGTGAAAAACTGTTTTTT

v_call: TRBV2
cdr3_length: 14
d_call: -
clone_size: once
j_call: TRBJ2-3
cdr3_aa: CASRLAVHTDTQYF
cdr3_nt: TGTGCCAGCAGACTGGCGGTCCACACAGATACGCAGTATTTT

v_call: TRBV7-2
cdr3_length: 15
d_call: TRBD1
clone_size: -
j_call: TRBJ2-1
cdr3_aa: CASRLNRGRTHEQFF
cdr3_nt: TGTGCCAGCAGACTTAACAGGGGGCGTACCCATGAGCAGTTCTTC

v_call: TRBV6-1
cdr3_length: 15
d_call: -
clone_size: -
j_call: TRBJ1-6
cdr3_aa: CATPNAERVNSPLHF
cdr3_nt: TGTGCCACCCCTAATGCGGAACGGGTGAATTCACCCCTCCACTTT

v_call: TRBV7-9
cdr3_length: 13
d_call: TRBD1
clone_size: -
j_call: TRBJ1-1
cdr3_aa: CASCGTGKTEAFF
cdr3_nt: TGTGCCAGTTGTGGGACAGGCAAAACTGAAGCTTTCTTT

v_call: TRBV7-9
cdr3_length: 16
d_call: -
clone_size: -
j_call: TRBJ2-5
cdr3_aa: CASSPRAADGGETQYF
cdr3_nt: TGTGCCAGCAGCCCTCGTGCGGCCGATGGAGGAGAGACCCAGTACTTC

v_call: TRBV7-9
cdr3_length: 16
d_call: TRBD1
clone_size: -
j_call: TRBJ1-3
cdr3_aa: CASTPGQGSFGNTIYF
cdr3_nt: TGTGCCAGCACACCGGGACAGGGGTCTTTTGGAAACACCATATATTTT

v_call: TRBV7-2
cdr3_length: 14
d_call: -
clone_size: few
j_call: TRBJ2-7
cdr3_aa: CASSSDPTGIEQYF
cdr3_nt: TGTGCCAGCAGCTCGGATCCTACAGGGATCGAGCAGTACTTC

v_call: TRBV18
cdr3_length: 16
d_call: -
clone_size: -
j_call: TRBJ1-2
cdr3_aa: CASSLSPGLPLYGYTF
cdr3_nt: TGTGCCAGCTCACTCTCCCCAGGGTTGCCCCTCTATGGCTACACCTTC

v_call: TRBV6-6
cdr3_length: 15
d_call: TRBD2
clone_size: -
j_call: TRBJ2-3
cdr3_aa: CASTQTSGFTDTQYF
cdr3_nt: TGTGCCAGCACCCAGACTAGCGGTTTCACAGATACGCAGTATTTT

v_call: TRBV19
cdr3_length: 15
d_call: TRBD1
clone_size: -
j_call: TRBJ1-1
cdr3_aa: CASSSKGAYNTEAFF
cdr3_nt: TGTGCCAGTAGTTCTAAGGGGGCGTATAATACTGAAGCTTTCTTT

v_call: TRBV5-4
cdr3_length: 13
d_call: -
clone_size: -
j_call: TRBJ2-7
cdr3_aa: CASRIRSSYEQYF
cdr3_nt: TGTGCCAGCAGAATACGTAGCTCCTACGAGCAGTACTTC

v_call: TRBV6-6
cdr3_length: 15
d_call: -
clone_size: -
j_call: TRBJ1-3
cdr3_aa: CASSWRRDSGNTIYF
cdr3_nt: TGTGCCAGCAGTTGGCGACGGGACTCTGGAAACACCATATATTTT

v_call: TRBV4-3
cdr3_length: 16
d_call: TRBD1
clone_size: once
j_call: TRBJ2-1
cdr3_aa: CASSQSVGQGRDEQFF
cdr3_nt: TGCGCCAGCAGCCAATCTGTGGGACAGGGTAGAGATGAGCAGTTCTTC

v_call: TRBV6-6
cdr3_length: 14
d_call: TRBD1
clone_size: -
j_call: TRBJ2-7
cdr3_aa: CASSFGTANYEQYF
cdr3_nt: TGTGCCAGCAGTTTCGGGACAGCTAATTACGAGCAGTACTTC

v_call: TRBV7-9
cdr3_length: 14
d_call: -
clone_size: -
j_call: TRBJ1-5
cdr3_aa: CASSFQQGRQPQHF
cdr3_nt: TGTGCCAGCAGCTTCCAACAGGGTAGGCAGCCCCAGCATTTT

v_call: TRBV9
cdr3_length: 16
d_call: -
clone_size: once
j_call: TRBJ2-2
cdr3_aa: CASSVPAGWNTGELFF
cdr3_nt: TGTGCCAGCAGCGTACCAGCGGGCTGGAACACCGGGGAGCTGTTTTTT

v_call: TRBV15
cdr3_length: 17
d_call: -
clone_size: -
j_call: TRBJ1-2
cdr3_aa: CATSRDLTAGGRGGYTF
cdr3_nt: TGTGCCACCAGCAGAGATTTAACGGCCGGGGGGAGGGGTGGCTACACCTTC

v_call: TRBV9
cdr3_length: 14
d_call: TRBD1
clone_size: -
j_call: TRBJ1-2
cdr3_aa: CASSGPHRGTGYTF
cdr3_nt: TGTGCCAGCAGCGGACCCCACAGGGGGACGGGCTACACCTTC

v_call: TRBV7-7
cdr3_length: 16
d_call: TRBD1
clone_size: -
j_call: TRBJ2-7
cdr3_aa: CASSPLPGQGGYEQYF
cdr3_nt: TGTGCTAGCAGCCCCCTTCCGGGACAGGGGGGCTACGAGCAGTACTTC

v_call: TRBV6-1
cdr3_length: 15
d_call: TRBD2
clone_size: many
j_call: TRBJ2-3
cdr3_aa: CASSPISGGADTQYF
cdr3_nt: TGTGCCAGCAGTCCCATTAGCGGGGGGGCAGATACGCAGTATTTT

v_call: TRBV29-1
cdr3_length: 12
d_call: -
clone_size: few
j_call: TRBJ1-3
cdr3_aa: CSVEEGAGSVYF
cdr3_nt: TGCAGCGTTGAAGAGGGGGCTGGGTCAGTATATTTT

v_call: TRBV5-1
cdr3_length: 14
d_call: TRBD1
clone_size: -
j_call: TRBJ1-4
cdr3_aa: CASSLGTGGVKLFF
cdr3_nt: TGCGCCAGCAGCTTGGGGACAGGGGGGGTAAAACTGTTTTTT

v_call: TRBV4-3
cdr3_length: 13
d_call: TRBD1
clone_size: -
j_call: TRBJ1-2
cdr3_aa: CASSRTGNYGYTF
cdr3_nt: TGCGCCAGCAGCCGGACAGGAAACTATGGCTACACCTTC

v_call: TRBV28
cdr3_length: 16
d_call: TRBD1
clone_size: once
j_call: TRBJ1-1
cdr3_aa: CASSLGTRQGNTEAFF
cdr3_nt: TGTGCCAGCAGTTTAGGAACCCGACAGGGGAACACTGAAGCTTTCTTT

v_call: TRBV18
cdr3_length: 14
d_call: -
clone_size: -
j_call: TRBJ2-5
cdr3_aa: CASSPPFAQETQYF
cdr3_nt: TGTGCCAGCTCACCACCATTCGCTCAGGAGACCCAGTACTTC

v_call: TRBV7-3
cdr3_length: 16
d_call: -
clone_size: -
j_call: TRBJ2-2
cdr3_aa: CASSQGPGTKAGELFF
cdr3_nt: TGTGCCAGCAGCCAAGGACCCGGGACAAAGGCCGGGGAGCTGTTTTTT

v_call: TRBV7-6
cdr3_length: 16
d_call: TRBD1
clone_size: once
j_call: TRBJ2-2
cdr3_aa: CASSPGQPFRTGELFF
cdr3_nt: TGTGCCAGCAGCCCGGGACAGCCCTTCCGGACCGGGGAGCTGTTTTTT

v_call: TRBV7-9
cdr3_length: 14
d_call: -
clone_size: -
j_call: TRBJ1-3
cdr3_aa: CASTARGDQNTIYF
cdr3_nt: TGTGCCAGCACCGCACGGGGGGATCAAAACACCATATATTTT

v_call: TRBV7-2
cdr3_length: 14
d_call: -
clone_size: -
j_call: TRBJ1-1
cdr3_aa: CASSPRAMNTEAFF
cdr3_nt: TGTGCCAGCAGCCCCAGGGCCATGAACACTGAAGCTTTCTTT

v_call: TRBV18
cdr3_length: 16
d_call: -
clone_size: -
j_call: TRBJ1-3
cdr3_aa: CASSPFAGFDGNTIYF
cdr3_nt: TGTGCCAGCTCACCATTCGCAGGGTTCGACGGAAACACCATATATTTT

v_call: TRBV11-2
cdr3_length: 15
d_call: -
clone_size: -
j_call: TRBJ2-1
cdr3_aa: CASSPNGGAGNEQFF
cdr3_nt: TGTGCCAGCAGCCCGAATGGCGGGGCGGGTAATGAGCAGTTCTTC

v_call: TRBV29-1
cdr3_length: 16
d_call: TRBD1
clone_size: once
j_call: TRBJ2-7
cdr3_aa: CSVAPHPGQGYYEQYF
cdr3_nt: TGCAGCGTTGCCCCACACCCGGGACAGGGGTACTACGAGCAGTACTTC

v_call: TRBV6-5
cdr3_length: 15
d_call: TRBD1
clone_size: -
j_call: TRBJ1-1
cdr3_aa: CASSNRQGWRTEAFF
cdr3_nt: TGTGCCAGCAGTAACCGACAGGGCTGGCGGACTGAAGCTTTCTTT

v_call: TRBV6-5
cdr3_length: 15
d_call: TRBD2
clone_size: -
j_call: TRBJ2-1
cdr3_aa: CASSYTSGSGHEQFF
cdr3_nt: TGTGCCAGCAGTTATACTAGCGGGAGTGGCCATGAGCAGTTCTTC

v_call: TRBV5-1
cdr3_length: 14
d_call: TRBD2
clone_size: -
j_call: TRBJ2-3
cdr3_aa: CASSLVAGTDTQYF
cdr3_nt: TGCGCCAGCAGCTTGGTAGCGGGAACAGATACGCAGTATTTT

v_call: TRBV4-2
cdr3_length: 16
d_call: -
clone_size: few
j_call: TRBJ2-3
cdr3_aa: CASSQEYSGLTDTQYF
cdr3_nt: TGTGCCAGCAGCCAAGAGTACAGTGGGTTGACAGATACGCAGTATTTT

v_call: TRBV13
cdr3_length: 13
d_call: TRBD2
clone_size: -
j_call: TRBJ2-1
cdr3_aa: CASTLAGVNEQFF
cdr3_nt: TGTGCCAGCACACTAGCGGGTGTAAATGAGCAGTTCTTC

v_call: TRBV7-2
cdr3_length: 18
d_call: TRBD2
clone_size: once
j_call: TRBJ2-4
cdr3_aa: CASSVMSSGGVAKNIQYF
cdr3_nt: TGTGCCAGCAGCGTCATGTCTAGCGGGGGGGTGGCCAAAAACATTCAGTACTTC

v_call: TRBV28
cdr3_length: 13
d_call: -
clone_size: few
j_call: TRBJ2-7
cdr3_aa: CASRAGPSYEQYF
cdr3_nt: TGTGCCAGCAGAGCGGGCCCTTCCTACGAGCAGTACTTC

v_call: TRBV7-6
cdr3_length: 16
d_call: -
clone_size: -
j_call: TRBJ2-1
cdr3_aa: CASSRSSARAYNEQFF
cdr3_nt: TGTGCCAGCAGCCGGTCCTCGGCGAGGGCTTACAATGAGCAGTTCTTC

v_call: TRBV6-5
cdr3_length: 16
d_call: -
clone_size: -
j_call: TRBJ2-7
cdr3_aa: CASSYSAGYYSYEQYF
cdr3_nt: TGTGCCAGCAGTTACTCGGCGGGGTATTACTCCTACGAGCAGTACTTC

v_call: TRBV6-5
cdr3_length: 13
d_call: TRBD1
clone_size: -
j_call: TRBJ1-2
cdr3_aa: CASSYQGAYGYTF
cdr3_nt: TGTGCCAGCAGTTACCAGGGGGCCTATGGCTACACCTTC

v_call: TRBV11-3
cdr3_length: 14
d_call: -
clone_size: once
j_call: TRBJ2-1
cdr3_aa: CASSLGGVRNEQFF
cdr3_nt: TGTGCCAGCAGCTTAGGGGGAGTAAGGAATGAGCAGTTCTTC

v_call: TRBV18
cdr3_length: 13
d_call: -
clone_size: -
j_call: TRBJ1-1
cdr3_aa: CASSTSGGVEAFF
cdr3_nt: TGTGCCAGCTCGACGAGCGGGGGGGTTGAAGCTTTCTTT

v_call: TRBV29-1
cdr3_length: 13
d_call: -
clone_size: -
j_call: TRBJ2-5
cdr3_aa: CSVYGGPGETQYF
cdr3_nt: TGCAGCGTTTACGGAGGGCCCGGGGAGACCCAGTACTTC

v_call: TRBV9
cdr3_length: 16
d_call: TRBD1
clone_size: -
j_call: TRBJ1-4
cdr3_aa: CASSPGGDRGVEKLFF
cdr3_nt: TGTGCCAGCAGCCCCGGGGGGGACAGGGGAGTGGAAAAACTGTTTTTT

v_call: TRBV9
cdr3_length: 14
d_call: TRBD1
clone_size: -
j_call: TRBJ2-3
cdr3_aa: CASNRDSDTDTQYF
cdr3_nt: TGTGCCAGTAACCGGGACAGCGACACAGATACGCAGTATTTT

v_call: TRBV7-9
cdr3_length: 13
d_call: -
clone_size: -
j_call: TRBJ2-7
cdr3_aa: CSSSFTETYEQYF
cdr3_nt: TGTTCCAGCAGCTTCACAGAGACCTACGAGCAGTACTTC